One T cell receptor beta chain is described in this entry. Its antigen is not identified. The CDR3 covers 15 residues. The V gene end was trimmed by 9 bases and the J gene end by 10 bases; junction bases not matched to a gene: 15. The germline V gene has CDR1 MNHNS and CDR2 SASEGT. The authors ran a second PCR of roughly 6 to 12 cycles using a sample-barcoded 5' primer and a J-beta primer mix. TCRdb reprocessed the 5' RACE reads with MiXCR, giving one entry per CDR3 protein. This sample has about 1,400,000 distinct CDR3 sequences, with approximately 38% found just once. The data are from a study of blood T cells in healthy people across ages. Study-wide results and limits: As naive T cell percentage varied, TCR beta diversity correlated strongly with it. Long-lived donors carried more naive CD4+ cells and greater diversity than aged donors.

Isolating PBMCs gave at least 6 million of these cells per sample. The chain joins TRBV6-1 to TRBJ2-1; 10 bases line up with TRBD2. The sequence came from a woman younger than 30 in good health. Sequenced material: blood. CDR3 residues: CASMRERGGWEEQFF. CDR3 DNA: TGTGCCAGTATGCGAGAGCGGGGGGGCTGGGAGGAGCAGTTCTTC.